The next 28 T cell receptor beta chains were all read from a single sample in a study of identical twins. TCRdb reprocessed the 5' RACE reads with MiXCR, giving one entry per CDR3 protein. The table includes over 550,000 distinct CDR3 sequences, roughly 6.6% detected once. The same sample was also used in a study of yellow fever vaccine responses in identical twins.

The sequenced sample consisted of PBMCs. The receptor source for this set is a woman aged 18-29 years in good health.

This clonotype showed up many times. The chain uses TRBV6-2 or TRBV6-3 and TRBJ2-1; the match to TRBD2 covers 11 bases. Germline loops: CDR1 MNHEY, CDR2 SVGEGT. With V trimmed by 6 bases and J by 4 bases, 2 bases remained unmatched. This CDR3 spans 14 amino acids. The CDR3 DNA is TGTGCCAGCAGCGTAGCGGGGGGGTACAATGAGCAGTTCTTC. This codes for CASSVAGGYNEQFF.

This clonotype appeared many times. The rearrangement uses TRBV5-1 and TRBJ1-1; 10 bases align to TRBD1. V lost 3 bases, J lost 4 bases, and 3 bases stayed unmatched. This CDR3 has 14 amino acids. Germline CDR1 reads SGHRS; CDR2 reads YFSETQ. CDR3 bases: TGCGCCAGCAGCTCGGGGACAGGGGTCACTGAAGCTTTCTTT. Translating it yields CASSSGTGVTEAFF.

This clonotype was detected a few times. This chain's CDR3 is CASLTGTGKTGELFF. The CDR3 DNA reads as TGCGCCAGTCTAACCGGGACAGGGAAGACCGGGGAGCTGTTTTTT. The rearrangement uses TRBV4-1 and TRBJ2-2, with 9 positions matching TRBD1. Trimming at V came to 9 bases and at J to 5 bases, leaving 10 bases not matched to a gene. The CDR3 length is 15 residues. Germline values: CDR1 MGHRA, CDR2 YSYEKL.

In this sample, this clonotype turned up many times. The chain has TRBV10-3 and TRBJ1-1; TRBD1 matches 9 bases. After removal of 5 bases from V and 1 base from J, the junction contained 2 bases not matched to a gene. Germline CDR1 ENHRY, CDR2 SYGVKD. The CDR3 extends over 14 amino acids. The CDR3 reads CAISLGQGNTEAFF. The CDR3 coding sequence is TGTGCCATCAGTTTGGGACAGGGGAACACTGAAGCTTTCTTT.

This clonotype was counted many times. V and J are TRBV24-1 and TRBJ2-5; the D gene is possibly TRBD1 (6 bases). CDR3 size: 14 residues. Trimming took 3 bases from V and 1 from J, leaving 8 bases between them. Germline V lookup: CDR1 KGHDR, CDR2 SFDVKD. CDR3 nucleotides: TGTGCCACCAGTGATAGACAGGTCCAAGAGACCCAGTACTTC. Residues: CATSDRQVQETQYF.

The table lists this clonotype with a few counts. V and J are TRBV9 and TRBJ2-7; D possibly corresponds to TRBD1 (5 bases). Trimming removed 3 bases from V and 0 bases from J, with 10 bases in between. The CDR3 runs to 14 residues. Germline V CDR1 and CDR2: SGDLS, YYNGEE. The CDR3, as DNA: TGTGCCAGCAGCGAAACGGACATCTCCTACGAGCAGTACTTC. Amino acid sequence: CASSETDISYEQYF.

This chain connects TRBV24-1 to TRBJ1-2, with 12 bases aligning to TRBD1. Per the germline V gene, CDR1 is KGHDR and CDR2 is SFDVKD. This CDR3 is built from 17 residues. V lost 3 bases and J lost 5; bases outside the gene matches: 9. The CDR3 sequence: CATSDATGTGGGYGYTF. The CDR3 coding sequence is TGTGCCACCAGTGATGCAACCGGGACAGGGGGCGGTTATGGCTACACCTTC.

There are a few counts of this clonotype. The J gene is TRBJ2-1, the V gene TRBV4-1, with 7 positions matching TRBD2. This CDR3 is 18 amino acids long. Germline trimming cut 0 bases from V and 7 bases from J; bases unmatched to any gene: 15. Germline V gene sequence: CDR1 MGHRA, CDR2 YSYEKL. The CDR3 DNA is TGCGCCAGCAGCCAAGATTGGGGTCGGGCGGGAGTTTGGAATGAGCAGTTCTTC. Translation: CASSQDWGRAGVWNEQFF.

CDR3 sequence: CASSEFGLSTDTQYF. As DNA, the CDR3 is TGTGCCAGCAGTGAATTTGGGCTATCGACAGATACGCAGTATTTT. The chain combines TRBV2 with TRBJ2-3; D uncertain. The germline V gene has CDR1 SNHLY and CDR2 FYNNEI. The CDR3 totals 15 residues. The V gene lost 2 bases and the J gene lost 3 bases, with 12 bases spanning the gap.

There are a few counts of this clonotype. The chain recombines TRBV6-2 or TRBV6-3 with TRBJ1-1; unclear D gene. V was pared by 0 bases and J by 2 bases, with 7 bases between. The CDR3 totals 14 residues. CDR1 is MNHEY, CDR2 SVGEGT, per germline. CDR3 coding DNA: TGTGCCAGCAGTTACTCGACCCGTAACACTGAAGCTTTCTTT. Translating it yields CASSYSTRNTEAFF.

This clonotype was counted ten times or more. The chain couples TRBV5-1 to TRBJ2-3; a possible D gene is TRBD2 (6 bases). The CDR3 is 16 residues long. The V gene lost 0 bases and the J gene lost 6 bases, with 17 bases spanning the gap. Germline V CDR1 and CDR2: SGHRS, YFSETQ. The CDR3 sequence: CASSLGPSEGMDTQYF. The CDR3 nucleotides are TGCGCCAGCAGCTTGGGTCCATCGGAGGGCATGGATACGCAGTATTTT.

Ten or more counts support this clonotype. The chain recombines TRBV24-1 with TRBJ2-1; D remains unclear. Germline CDR1 reads KGHDR; CDR2 reads SFDVKD. This CDR3 has 16 residues. V was pared by 5 bases and J by 1 base, with 14 bases between. In DNA, the CDR3 is TGTGCCACCAGTGCCTCTTCCGGATTATCCTACAATGAGCAGTTCTTC. Translated: CATSASSGLSYNEQFF.

In this sample, this clonotype turned up a few times. The V and J genes are TRBV20-1 and TRBJ2-3; 12 bases line up with TRBD2. The CDR3 has 17 amino acids. The V and J ends lost 0 bases and 0 bases, in that order; junction bases with no gene match: 4. The germline gives CDR1 DFQATT, CDR2 SNEGSKA (reference sequence). The CDR3 DNA follows: TGCAGTGCTAGAGATTCTAGCGGGGGGGCTAGCACAGATACGCAGTATTTT. Translation: CSARDSSGGASTDTQYF.

Ten or more counts support this clonotype. The chain uses TRBV20-1 and TRBJ1-2, with TRBD1 matching over 8 bases. Germline V gene data show CDR1 as DFQATT and CDR2 as SNEGSKA (reference sequence). J gave up 0 bases and V 6 bases, and 6 bases lay outside the gene matches. This CDR3 has 14 residues. CDR3 residues: CSARRTGTNYGYTF. In nucleotides, the CDR3 is TGCAGTGCCAGACGGACAGGGACTAACTATGGCTACACCTTC.

Only a few counts were recorded for this clonotype. This chain links TRBV10-3 with TRBJ1-1; the match to TRBD1 covers 9 bases. This CDR3 has 13 residues. In germline, CDR1 is ENHRY, CDR2 SYGVKD. V shed 8 bases, J shed 4 bases, and the junction held 5 bases outside the gene matches. The CDR3 nucleotides are TGTGCCATCGGTGGGACAGGGACCACTGAAGCTTTCTTT. This gives the protein CAIGGTGTTEAFF.

The chain recombines TRBV4-2 with TRBJ2-3, with D uncertain. CDR1 and CDR2 (germline): LGHNA, YNFKEQ. The CDR3 spans 13 residues. The V end lost 1 base, the J end lost 4 bases, and 6 bases lay between the germline ends. The CDR3 region has the DNA TGTGCCAGCAGCCAAGTTGCGGCAGATACGCAGTATTTT. Protein: CASSQVAADTQYF.

A few counts support this clonotype. The chain employs TRBV5-1 and TRBJ2-1; 7 bases align to TRBD2. V shed 4 bases, J shed 14 bases, and the junction held 9 bases outside the gene matches. The CDR3 consists of 12 residues. The V gene's germline CDR1 is SGHRS and CDR2 YFSETQ. The CDR3 loop reads CASSLAEREKFF. Here the CDR3 DNA reads TGCGCCAGCAGCCTGGCGGAGCGGGAAAAGTTCTTC. Looking up the rest from reference TRBV5-1 and TRBJ2-1 gives the full variable domain: KAGVTQTPRYLIKTRGQQVTLSCSPISGHRSVSWYQQTPGQGLQFLFEYFSETQRNKGNFPGRFSGRQFSNSRSEMNVSTLELGDSALYLCASSLAEREKFFGPGTRLTVL.

This clonotype was observed many times. The chain has TRBV6-1 and TRBJ1-4, with 8 nucleotides matching TRBD1. V trimming: 6 bases; J trimming: 8 bases; junction bases outside the gene matches: 11. The CDR3 consists of 15 residues. Germline values: CDR1 MNHNS, CDR2 SASEGT. In DNA, the CDR3 is TGTGCCAGCAGAACTCCGGGACAGGTCGGCGAAAAACTGTTTTTT. This encodes CASRTPGQVGEKLFF.

The rearrangement links TRBV28 to TRBJ1-2; D is perhaps TRBD1 (6 bases). This CDR3 is built from 16 residues. V was trimmed by 10 bases and J by 0 bases, leaving 21 bases between them. Germline loops: CDR1 MDHEN, CDR2 SYDVKM. CDR3 nucleotides: TGTGCCACCCCCGCGGCAGGGGCCGGAGCTAACTATGGCTACACCTTC. It is translated as CATPAAGAGANYGYTF.

In its sample, this clonotype was seen a few times. The chain has TRBV13 and TRBJ2-3; TRBD2 matches at 7 bases. CDR1 and CDR2 from the germline V gene are PRHDT and FYEKMQ (reference sequence). The CDR3 runs to 16 residues. With 7 bases clipped from V and 4 bases from J, the junction kept 14 bases outside the gene matches. This CDR3 is CASTILRGSSPDTQYF. CDR3 sequence (DNA): TGTGCCAGCACGATACTCCGCGGGAGTTCCCCAGATACGCAGTATTTT.

The rearrangement joins TRBV2 to TRBJ2-1, with 9 bases that match TRBD1. V lost 4 bases to trimming and J lost 7 bases; unmatched junction nucleotides: 8. CDR1 and CDR2 (germline): SNHLY, FYNNEI. The CDR3 loop spans 15 amino acids. The CDR3 region has the DNA TGTGCCAGCAGTGTTCAGGGACAGGGTTTTAATGAGCAGTTCTTC. Protein: CASSVQGQGFNEQFF.

This clonotype was observed at least ten times. The V and J genes are TRBV15 and TRBJ1-4; TRBD1 matches at 7 bases. The trim removed 4 bases at V and 8 bases at J, leaving 7 bases unmatched. This CDR3 is 14 amino acids long. Looked up from germline, CDR1 is LNHNV and CDR2 is YYDKDF (reference sequence). Here the CDR3 DNA reads TGTGCCACCAGCAACAGGGGCGCCAGCGAAAAACTGTTTTTT. It yields the protein CATSNRGASEKLFF.

The chain carries TRBV20-1 and TRBJ1-5; 10 nucleotides match TRBD1. The CDR3 covers 17 residues. CDR1 DFQATT and CDR2 SNEGSKA come from the germline V gene (reference sequence). With 1 base clipped from V and 7 bases from J, the junction kept 13 bases outside the gene matches. The CDR3 loop is CSARGQGASSNAQPQHF. CDR3 nucleotide sequence: TGCAGTGCTAGAGGACAGGGGGCAAGTTCGAACGCGCAGCCCCAGCATTTT.

The chain is built from TRBV7-9 and TRBJ1-1; D not certain. V lost 1 base, J lost 11 bases, and 14 bases lay in between. The CDR3 runs to 13 residues. Looked up from germline, CDR1 is SEHNR and CDR2 is FQNEAQ (reference sequence). CDR3: CASSLVGIAVAFF. CDR3 nucleotides: TGTGCCAGCAGCTTAGTGGGGATCGCAGTCGCTTTCTTT. Full variable domain (outside the CDR3, taken from reference TRBV7-9 and TRBJ1-1): DTGVSQNPRHKITKRGQNVTFRCDPISEHNRLYWYRQTLGQGPEFLTYFQNEAQLEKSRLLSDRFSAERPKGSFSTLEIQRTEQGDSAMYLCASSLVGIAVAFFGQGTRLTVV.

This clonotype was counted at least ten times. The chain carries TRBV29-1 and TRBJ1-1; no firm D call. Per germline, CDR1 SQVTM and CDR2 ANQGSEA. The CDR3 spans 16 residues. The V gene lost 0 bases and the J gene lost 4 bases, with 18 bases spanning the gap. The CDR3 protein is CSVEDLMGGWGTEAFF. The CDR3 nucleotides are TGCAGCGTTGAAGATCTTATGGGAGGGTGGGGCACTGAAGCTTTCTTT.

This clonotype has a handful of counts. The chain employs TRBV5-1 and TRBJ2-1; no definite D call. The CDR3 covers 15 residues. V was clipped by 4 bases and J by 3 bases, with 14 bases between them. Germline V lookup: CDR1 SGHRS, CDR2 YFSETQ. The CDR3: CASSESEQNYNEQFF. CDR3 in DNA: TGCGCCAGCAGCGAATCCGAGCAGAACTACAATGAGCAGTTCTTC.

This clonotype was seen repeatedly, ten times or more. The chain uses TRBV20-1 and TRBJ1-5, with D possibly TRBD1 on 5 matching bases. Germline V gene data show CDR1 as DFQATT and CDR2 as SNEGSKA (reference sequence). The CDR3 is 12 residues long. The V end was cut by 0 bases, the J end by 12 bases, with 12 bases between. The DNA for the CDR3 is TGCAGTGCTAGAGATCTACAGGTGCTCCAGCATTTT. This encodes CSARDLQVLQHF.

This clonotype showed up many times. The chain uses TRBV12-3 or TRBV12-4 and TRBJ2-7, with TRBD2 matching 15 bases. The V and J ends lost 2 bases and 0 bases, in that order; junction bases with no gene match: 5. The CDR3 runs 18 residues. The CDR3 reads CASSLSGLAGGSSYEQYF. The DNA for the CDR3 is TGTGCCAGCAGTTTATCTGGACTAGCGGGAGGGAGCTCCTACGAGCAGTACTTC.